This note documents a single TCR beta chain sequence. As yet, its antigen is unknown. Primed by a sample-barcoded 5' primer and a J-beta primer mix, a second PCR proceeded for about 6 to 12 cycles. Each cDNA molecule was tagged by a template-switch adaptor that had 12 random nucleotides. One entry per CDR3 protein, called by TCRdb with MiXCR from the 5' RACE reads. The sample holds a few hundred thousand distinct CDR3 sequences, roughly half seen once. The data are from a study of blood T cells in healthy people across ages. Study results and caveats: TCR beta diversity per million T cells fell roughly linearly with age.

The CDR3 totals 14 residues. V was cut by 5 bases and J by 7 bases, with 18 bases left in between. CDR1 SGHTA and CDR2 FQGTGA come from the germline V gene. This TCR derives from a man aged 55 to 70 in good health. Sequenced: blood. The V call is TRBV7-3, the J call TRBJ2-7, with D maybe TRBD2 (6 bases). The CDR3 coding sequence is TGTGCCAGCAGCCAGTATGTGGGAGGCAATGAGCAGTACTTC. Protein sequence: CASSQYVGGNEQYF.